One sample yielded the 22 T cell receptor beta chains listed below, sequenced in a study of blood T cell repertoires in COVID-19. The protocol was immunoSEQ multiplex PCR, while the TCRdb copy is restricted to in-frame clones and leaves out a portion. The sample lists roughly 260,000 clones, approximately 86% occurring once. The sequencing sample was made of peripheral blood. These receptor sequences come from a woman aged 50 to 60 who had recovered from COVID-19.

This chain uses TRBV5-4 with TRBJ2-7; no reliable D call. CDR1 is SGHNT, CDR2 YYREEE, per germline (reference sequence). This CDR3 region has 14 residues. Trimming took 4 bases from V and 3 from J, leaving 14 bases between them. CDR3 region: CASSHDKAFYEQYF. In nucleotides, the CDR3 is TGTGCCAGCAGCCACGACAAGGCCTTCTACGAGCAGTACTTC.

The chain combines TRBV5-1 with TRBJ1-4, with 9 nucleotides matching TRBD1. Trimming took 5 bases from V and 5 from J; bases not matched to a gene: 4. The CDR3 runs 14 residues. CDR1 and CDR2 (germline): SGHRS, YFSETQ. Written as DNA, the CDR3 is TGCGCCAGCAGGCCCGGGACAGGGAATGAAAAACTGTTTTTT. This codes for CASRPGTGNEKLFF.

The chain links TRBV28 to TRBJ1-1, with D perhaps TRBD1 (6 bases). Trimming stripped 2 bases from V and 7 bases from J, with 8 bases between. Looked up from germline, CDR1 is MDHEN and CDR2 is SYDVKM. The CDR3 consists of 12 residues. CDR3 protein: CASSLGGNEAFF. In nucleotides, the CDR3 is TGTGCCAGCAGTTTAGGGGGCAATGAAGCTTTCTTT.

The CDR3 here is CASSLSGANVLTF. The CDR3, as DNA: TGTGCCAGCAGTCTATCTGGGGCCAACGTCCTGACTTTC. The chain recombines TRBV12-3 or TRBV12-4 with TRBJ2-6, with D unresolved. V lost 5 bases and J lost 1, with 3 bases in between. The CDR3 is made up of 13 amino acids.

CDR3 bases: TGTGCCAGCAGCTCTGGAGGGTCTAGCACAGATACGCAGTATTTT. It codes for CASSSGGSSTDTQYF. V gene TRBV6-5 combines with J gene TRBJ2-3; D might be TRBD2 (6 bases). The CDR3 consists of 15 residues. V was cut by 6 bases and J by 0 bases, with 13 bases left in between. Germline assignment: CDR1 MNHEY and CDR2 SVGAGI.

The table lists this clone with a few counts. The rearrangement joins TRBV7-9 to TRBJ2-7; 8 bases are shared with TRBD2. Per germline, CDR1 SEHNR and CDR2 FQNEAQ (reference sequence). The CDR3 loop spans 13 amino acids. The CDR3 DNA sequence: TGTGCTACGGCGGGGGGAAGGGGGTACGAGCAGTACTTC. This codes for CATAGGRGYEQYF. Drawing the rest from reference TRBV7-9 and TRBJ2-7, the complete variable domain is DTGVSQNPRHKITKRGQNVTFRCDPISEHNRLYWYRQTLGQGPEFLTYFQNEAQLEKSRLLSDRFSAERPKGSFSTLEIQRTEQGDSAMYLCATAGGRGYEQYFGPGTRLTVT.

CDR3 loop: CASSGGTARKTTPYNEQFF. The CDR3 bases are TGTGCCAGCAGCGGCGGGACAGCACGCAAAACGACTCCATACAATGAGCAGTTCTTC. The V and J genes are TRBV7-3 and TRBJ2-1; D perhaps matches TRBD1 (7 bases). V was pared by 5 bases and J by 4 bases, with 27 bases between. The CDR3 contains 19 residues. Germline CDR1 SGHTA, CDR2 FQGTGA.

The chain combines TRBV30 with TRBJ1-1; D gene unclear. Germline V gene data show CDR1 as GTSNPN and CDR2 as SVGIG (reference sequence). The CDR3 has 13 residues. V was cut by 1 base and J by 7 bases, with 13 bases left in between. The chain's CDR3 is CAWSEYTRGEAFF. The CDR3 DNA is TGTGCCTGGAGTGAATACACTCGGGGTGAAGCTTTCTTT.

This rearrangement joins TRBV3-1 (or the pseudogene TRBV3-2) to TRBJ2-3; 8 nucleotides match TRBD1. After removal of 0 bases from V and 4 bases from J, the junction contained 9 bases not matched to a gene. CDR1 is LGHDT, CDR2 YNNKEL, per germline (reference sequence). This CDR3 contains 17 residues. The CDR3 region has the DNA TGTGCCAGCAGCCAAGAGTTCCCAGGGGGCTTGGCAGATACGCAGTATTTT. Translating gives CASSQEFPGGLADTQYF.

The chain employs TRBV19 and TRBJ1-1; D is possibly TRBD1 (6 bases). Germline V gene lookup returns CDR1 LNHDA and CDR2 SQIVND (reference sequence). This CDR3 region has 14 residues. V was shortened by 4 bases and J by 5 bases, with 14 bases between the two germline ends. The CDR3 sequence is CASSTYQRGTEAFF. CDR3 sequence (DNA): TGTGCCAGTAGTACCTACCAGAGGGGGACTGAAGCTTTCTTT.

This rearrangement joins TRBV29-1 to TRBJ2-7; D may be TRBD2 (6 bases). Germline V lookup: CDR1 SQVTM, CDR2 ANQGSEA. CDR3 length: 14 amino acids. The V end was cut by 0 bases, the J end by 1 base, with 10 bases between. Here the CDR3 reads CSVEDPGESYEQYF. CDR3 coding DNA: TGCAGCGTTGAAGACCCGGGGGAGTCCTACGAGCAGTACTTC.

CDR3 sequence: CASSPPTGEWYTEAFF. CDR3 sequence (DNA): TGTGCCAGCTCACCACCGACGGGAGAGTGGTACACTGAAGCTTTCTTT. This rearrangement joins TRBV18 to TRBJ1-1; D is ambiguous. Germline assignment: CDR1 KGHSH and CDR2 LQKENI. V lost 0 bases and J 3 bases, leaving 14 bases between the germline ends. The CDR3 has 16 amino acids. Full variable domain (rest looked up from reference TRBV18 and TRBJ1-1): NAGVMQNPRHLVRRRGQEARLRCSPMKGHSHVYWYRQLPEEGLKFMVYLQKENIIDESGMPKERFSAEFPKEGPSILRIQQVVRGDSAAYFCASSPPTGEWYTEAFFGQGTRLTVV.

The chain is built from TRBV10-3 and TRBJ2-3; tentative D call: TRBD1 (5 bases). The germline V gene encodes CDR1 ENHRY and CDR2 SYGVKD. Trimming took off 3 bases at V and 3 bases at J, with 16 bases between the two ends. The CDR3 contains 16 residues. The CDR3 loop is CAISDRVLEKTDTQYF. CDR3 DNA sequence: TGTGCCATCAGTGACAGGGTATTGGAGAAGACAGATACGCAGTATTTT.

The chain carries TRBV27 and TRBJ2-5; TRBD2 agrees at 12 bases. The CDR3 is made up of 15 amino acids. J gave up 4 bases and V 6 bases, and 6 bases lay outside the gene matches. Germline assignment: CDR1 MNHEY and CDR2 SMNVEV (reference sequence). Written as DNA, the CDR3 is TGTGCCAGCAGAATTCTAGCGGGGGGGAGAGAGACCCAGTACTTC. The encoded protein is CASRILAGGRETQYF.

The chain links TRBV5-5 to TRBJ1-5; weak D call: TRBD1 (5 bases). Germline lookup yields CDR1 SGHKS and CDR2 YYEKEE (reference sequence). CDR3 length: 16 amino acids. V was trimmed by 2 bases and J by 4 bases, leaving 16 bases between them. CDR3: CASSFHPVQDNQPQHF. Here the CDR3 DNA reads TGTGCCAGCAGCTTTCATCCGGTACAGGATAATCAGCCCCAGCATTTT.

The chain joins TRBV4-3 to TRBJ1-2; D unresolved. The CDR3 is 14 residues long. Deletions cut 2 bases from V and 9 bases from J, with 16 bases between. The V gene's germline CDR1 is LGHNA and CDR2 YSLEER. The CDR3 sequence: CASSQSPTINSYTF. In nucleotides, the CDR3 is TGCGCCAGCAGCCAATCCCCCACGATAAACAGCTACACCTTC.

V and J are TRBV18 and TRBJ1-1; D remains unclear. CDR1 KGHSH and CDR2 LQKENI come from the germline V gene. The CDR3 consists of 13 residues. Trimming removed 7 bases at V and 7 bases at J, with 16 bases between. The CDR3 reads CASFPQGRGEAFF. CDR3 sequence (DNA): TGTGCCAGCTTCCCGCAAGGGCGGGGTGAAGCTTTCTTT.

In regard to this clone: The junction departs from germline at one end; a sequencing error may be responsible. The chain employs TRBV2 and TRBJ1-5; D is possibly TRBD1 (5 bases). This CDR3 has 14 amino acids. Germline values: CDR1 SNHLY, CDR2 FYNNEI. CDR3 nucleotide sequence: TGTGCCAGCAGGGAAGACAGAGATTATCAGCCCCAGCATTTT. It translates to CASREDRDYQPQHF.

This chain connects TRBV5-1 to TRBJ2-7; maybe TRBD2 (6 bases). Germline V gene lookup returns CDR1 SGHRS and CDR2 YFSETQ. This CDR3 is 14 amino acids long. The V end was cut by 2 bases, the J end by 4 bases, with 13 bases between. The CDR3 DNA sequence: TGCGCCAGCAGCTTCCGGGACGGAGGGTACGAGCAGTACTTC. Encoded protein: CASSFRDGGYEQYF.

The chain recombines TRBV6-6 with TRBJ2-5, with 7 bases matching TRBD2. Germline values: CDR1 MNHNY, CDR2 SVGAGI (reference sequence). Trimming removed 7 bases from V and 3 bases from J; junction bases left unmatched: 8. The CDR3 is 14 amino acids. The CDR3, as DNA: TGTGCCAGCAATGACCGGGGAGGGGAAGAGACCCAGTACTTC. This encodes CASNDRGGEETQYF.

The CDR3 DNA is TGTGCCAGCAGCTCCTTCCCCCGCTACGAGCAGTACTTC. Residues: CASSSFPRYEQYF. The chain recombines TRBV13 with TRBJ2-7; D not certain. The V end lost 4 bases, the J end lost 3 bases, and 10 bases lay between the germline ends. This CDR3 has 13 amino acids. Germline-derived CDR1 and CDR2 are PRHDT and FYEKMQ (reference sequence).

J is TRBJ2-1 and V is TRBV7-3, with TRBD2 identical over 7 bases. The CDR3 totals 11 residues. V gave up 4 bases and J gave up 10 bases; unmatched junction bases: 1. Germline CDR1 and CDR2: SGHTA and FQGTGA. CDR3 protein: CASSSGLEQFF. The DNA for the CDR3 is TGTGCCAGCAGCTCGGGACTAGAGCAGTTCTTC.